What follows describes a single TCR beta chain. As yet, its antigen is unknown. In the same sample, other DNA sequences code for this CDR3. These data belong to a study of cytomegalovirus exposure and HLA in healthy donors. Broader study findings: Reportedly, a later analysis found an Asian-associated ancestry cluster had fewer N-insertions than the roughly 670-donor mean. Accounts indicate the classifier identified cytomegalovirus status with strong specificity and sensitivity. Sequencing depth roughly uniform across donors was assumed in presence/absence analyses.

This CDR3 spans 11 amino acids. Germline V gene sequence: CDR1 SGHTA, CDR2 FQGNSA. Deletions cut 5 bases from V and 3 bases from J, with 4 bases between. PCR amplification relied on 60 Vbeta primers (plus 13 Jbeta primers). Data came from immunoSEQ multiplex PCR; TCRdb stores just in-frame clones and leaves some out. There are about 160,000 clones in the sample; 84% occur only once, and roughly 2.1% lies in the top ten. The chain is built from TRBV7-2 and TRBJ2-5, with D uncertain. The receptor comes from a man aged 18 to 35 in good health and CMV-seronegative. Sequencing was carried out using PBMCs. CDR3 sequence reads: CASSPKETQYF. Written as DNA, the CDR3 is TGTGCCAGCAGCCCCAAAGAGACCCAGTACTTC.